This T cell receptor beta chain emerged from a study of shared clonotypes between healthy human individuals. For the study at large: Donors consisted of a couple of women and three men between 18 and 49. Study-wide findings and caveats: Rarefaction analysis demonstrated incomplete sorted-subset sequencing notwithstanding large depth. Larger richness was generally estimated for naive than memory subsets. Donors were few, which limited the genetic and exposure-history diversity represented.

As concerns this clone: What it recognizes is unknown.

The CDR3 runs 15 residues. The trim removed 7 bases at V and 8 bases at J, leaving 12 bases unmatched. Germline CDR1 MNHNS, CDR2 SASEGT. Method: immunoSEQ multiplex PCR; TCRdb's copy keeps in-frame clones and lacks some. The sample holds about 1.5 million clones, about 98% seen once. This clonotype originated in a man aged 25 to 40 in good health. This chain uses TRBV6-1 with TRBJ1-4; 8 positions agree with TRBD1. The sequencing input was naive CD4+ T cells sorted from blood. The subset here: CD45RA+ positively selected. For the CDR3, the DNA is TGTGCCAGCACCAGAAAAGGGACAGGAAGAGAAAAACTGTTTTTT. Translation gives CASTRKGTGREKLFF.